This T cell receptor beta chain derives from a study of beta chain features in type 1 diabetes. The investigators reverse transcribed all of the isolated RNA, so they sequenced expressed TCRB transcripts. Sequencing used immunoSEQ multiplex PCR; TCRdb keeps in-frame clones, though not all of them. Of about 320,000 clones in the sample, approximately 15% were seen once. Material: central memory CD4+ T cells from blood. This TCR was recovered from a man between 25 and 39 years old in good health.

This CDR3 is CAWSFFGRATDTQYF. The CDR3 DNA sequence: TGTGCCTGGAGTTTTTTCGGGAGGGCCACAGATACGCAGTATTTT. The chain has TRBV30 and TRBJ2-3; 8 bases fit TRBD2. J was trimmed by 2 bases and V by 2 bases; bases with no gene match: 6. Looked up from germline, CDR1 is GTSNPN and CDR2 is SVGIG (reference sequence). The CDR3 is made up of 15 amino acids. Full variable domain (missing parts from reference TRBV30 and TRBJ2-3): SQTIHQWPATLVQPVGSPLSLECTVEGTSNPNLYWYRQAAGRGLQLLFYSVGIGQISSEVPQNLSASRPQDRQFILSSKKLLLSDSGFYLCAWSFFGRATDTQYFGPGTRLTVL.